The 14 T cell receptor beta chains in this list originate from one sample, sequenced in a study of cytomegalovirus exposure and HLA in healthy donors (dated by TCRdb to 2015 to 2018). Preparation of the library involved the immunoSEQ multiplex PCR assay. For the multiplex PCR, a mixture combining 60 forward primers for TCR Vbeta segments and 13 reverse primers for TCR Jbeta segments was used. TCRdb obtained this table from immuneACCESS and retained in-frame rearrangements with V and J assigned. These tables miss some clones; where compared with another copy, unresolved V genes account for less than half of the shortfall, and the remainder is unexplained. The sample table contains about 220,000 clones; only one count was recorded for about 70% of them. Approximately 1.7% of the sample lies in the top ten. Input material: PBMCs. These receptors were taken from a woman in her 30s in good health and CMV-seronegative.

This clone was seen more than once but under ten times. The chain links TRBV5-4 to TRBJ2-3; 8 bases match TRBD2. J gave up 0 bases and V 6 bases, and 3 bases lay outside the gene matches. This CDR3 region has 14 residues. Per germline, CDR1 SGHNT and CDR2 YYREEE (reference sequence). The chain's CDR3 is CASNGRASTDTQYF. The CDR3 DNA follows: TGTGCCAGCAACGGGAGGGCTAGCACAGATACGCAGTATTTT.

V and J are TRBV19 and TRBJ2-3; 9 nucleotides match TRBD2. With V trimmed by 3 bases and J by 5 bases, 9 bases remained unmatched. The CDR3 is 16 amino acids. Germline CDR1 is LNHDA and CDR2 is SQIVND (reference sequence). The CDR3 sequence is CASSIYSGRDGDTQYF. In DNA, the CDR3 is TGTGCCAGTAGTATTTATAGCGGGAGAGACGGAGATACGCAGTATTTT.

The gene calls are TRBV9 and TRBJ2-3; D may be TRBD2 (7 bases). Trimming cost V 0 bases and J 5 bases, with 10 bases left between them. The CDR3 sequence is 14 residues long. Germline assignment: CDR1 SGDLS and CDR2 YYNGEE. CDR3 DNA: TGTGCCAGCAGCGTAGAGGGGGGGAAAGATACGCAGTATTTT. It translates to CASSVEGGKDTQYF.

The chain recombines TRBV7-3 with TRBJ2-7, with a tentative D call TRBD2 (6 bases). Germline CDR1 and CDR2: SGHTA and FQGTGA. V was pared by 0 bases and J by 3 bases, with 12 bases between. This CDR3 spans 15 amino acids. CDR3: CASSLTGGNSYEQYF. CDR3 DNA: TGTGCCAGCAGCTTAACTGGGGGGAACAGCTACGAGCAGTACTTC.

The rearrangement joins TRBV4-1 to TRBJ1-3; the match to TRBD1 covers 10 bases. CDR3 length: 16 amino acids. The germline CDR1 and CDR2 sequences are MGHRA and YSYEKL. Trimming at V came to 3 bases and at J to 0 bases, leaving 2 bases not matched to a gene. DNA for the CDR3: TGCGCCAGCAGCCAGGGGGACAGGGGCTCTGGAAACACCATATATTTT. It encodes CASSQGDRGSGNTIYF.

The rearrangement joins TRBV5-1 to TRBJ2-3; 8 bases agree with TRBD2. Trimming took 0 bases from V and 2 from J; bases not matched to a gene: 8. There are 17 residues in the CDR3. Germline lookup yields CDR1 SGHRS and CDR2 YFSETQ. CDR3 loop: CASSLADGGAVTDTQYF. The CDR3, as DNA: TGCGCCAGCAGCTTGGCGGACGGGGGGGCCGTCACAGATACGCAGTATTTT.

The J gene is TRBJ2-7, the V gene TRBV29-1; 7 bases are a match to TRBD1. The length of the CDR3 is 13 residues. Per germline, CDR1 SQVTM and CDR2 ANQGSEA. Trimming removed 6 bases from V and 3 bases from J; junction bases left unmatched: 8. CDR3 sequence reads: CSVARDSRYEQYF. CDR3 nucleotide sequence: TGCAGCGTCGCTAGGGACAGTCGCTACGAGCAGTACTTC.

The V gene is TRBV27, the J gene TRBJ1-1; 7 bases match TRBD1. This CDR3 has 15 amino acids. After removal of 5 bases from V and 1 base from J, the junction contained 7 bases not matched to a gene. The germline V gene has CDR1 MNHEY and CDR2 SMNVEV (reference sequence). The CDR3 DNA sequence: TGTGCCAGCAGTCTAGGGACAGCTCCGAACACTGAAGCTTTCTTT. It is translated as CASSLGTAPNTEAFF.

This clone was picked up a small number of times. This chain links TRBV6-6 with TRBJ2-5, with D possibly TRBD2 on 6 matching bases. V dropped 1 base and J dropped 5 bases, with 11 bases sitting between them. This CDR3 has 14 residues. CDR1 and CDR2 (germline): MNHNY, SVGAGI (reference sequence). CDR3 loop: CASSYLGREETQYF. CDR3 sequence (DNA): TGTGCCAGCAGTTACTTAGGCCGGGAGGAGACCCAGTACTTC.

The chain combines TRBV5-1 with TRBJ2-5, with D unresolved. The CDR3 extends over 14 amino acids. V shed 0 bases and J shed 4 bases, with 10 bases lying between them. Per the germline V gene, CDR1 is SGHRS and CDR2 is YFSETQ. The CDR3 reads CASSLVSETETQYF. As DNA, the CDR3 is TGCGCCAGCAGCTTGGTGTCGGAGACAGAGACCCAGTACTTC.

This clone was seen a few times. The V and J genes are TRBV29-1 and TRBJ2-1; TRBD2 is a possible D gene (6 bases). The germline V gene encodes CDR1 SQVTM and CDR2 ANQGSEA. CDR3 length equals 14 residues. The V end lost 2 bases, the J end lost 5 bases, and 13 bases lay between the germline ends. The CDR3 region is CSVESLAPDNEQFF. As DNA, the CDR3 is TGCAGCGTTGAAAGTCTAGCGCCTGACAATGAGCAGTTCTTC.

Of note for this clone: At one end, the junction sequence differs from germline, possibly due to a read error. This same CDR3 is encoded by further DNA sequences in the sample. The chain links TRBV4-1 to TRBJ1-6; D gene uncertain. Looked up from germline, CDR1 is MGHRA and CDR2 is YSYEKL. There are 17 residues in the CDR3. Here the CDR3 DNA reads TGCGCCAGCAGCCAAGATCATCCGGGTGTGGATAATTCCCCCCTCCACTTT. Amino acid sequence: CASSQDHPGVDNSPLHF.

The chain employs TRBV5-1 and TRBJ2-3, with a possible D match to TRBD1 (5 bases). Germline CDR1 SGHRS, CDR2 YFSETQ. V gave up 6 bases and J gave up 4 bases, with 12 bases separating them. The CDR3 consists of 13 residues. The CDR3 region is CASTRGASDTQYF. The DNA of the CDR3 is TGCGCCAGCACAAGGGGCGCGTCAGATACGCAGTATTTT.

V usage is TRBV2 and J usage is TRBJ1-1; D is uncertain. CDR1 SNHLY and CDR2 FYNNEI come from the germline V gene. This CDR3 is 13 amino acids long. Trimming took off 2 bases at V and 7 bases at J, with 11 bases between the two ends. Here the CDR3 DNA reads TGTGCCAGCAGTGAACCCGGGTTGCTTGAAGCTTTCTTT. Amino acid sequence: CASSEPGLLEAFF.